Following are 24 T cell receptor beta chains from one sample sequenced in a study of blood T cell repertoires in COVID-19. Clones were sequenced by immunoSEQ multiplex PCR, and TCRdb holds only the in-frame ones, with some missing. The sample has 200,000 to 250,000 clones; 88% are singletons. Sequenced input: PBMCs or T cells enriched from blood (not recorded which). Source of these receptors: a young woman who had recovered from COVID-19.

The CDR3 is CASRGTPATNEKLFF. CDR3 nucleotides: TGTGCCAGTAGGGGGACACCCGCAACTAATGAAAAACTGTTTTTT. The chain carries TRBV19 and TRBJ1-4, with D possibly matching TRBD1 (6 bases). The germline gives CDR1 LNHDA, CDR2 SQIVND (reference sequence). This CDR3 comprises 15 residues. V was clipped by 6 bases and J by 0 bases, with 11 bases between them.

This chain uses TRBV11-2 with TRBJ2-6; 7 bases match TRBD1. Germline CDR1 is SGHAT and CDR2 is FQNNGV. Losses at the gene ends were 4 bases for V and 4 bases for J; bases not matched to a gene: 13. CDR3 length: 18 amino acids. This CDR3 reads CASSSREGQRTGANVLTF. In DNA, the CDR3 is TGTGCCAGCAGCTCACGTGAGGGACAGAGGACAGGGGCCAACGTCCTGACTTTC.

This chain links TRBV7-2 with TRBJ1-5; D gene unclear. The V and J ends lost 4 bases and 3 bases respectively, with 7 bases between them. There are 13 residues in the CDR3. Per germline, CDR1 SGHTA and CDR2 FQGNSA. The CDR3 sequence is CASSSRVNQPQHF. CDR3 bases: TGTGCCAGCAGCTCCCGGGTCAATCAGCCCCAGCATTTT.

CDR3 in amino acids: CASRPTGNSYEQYF. The CDR3 region has the DNA TGTGCCAGTAGGCCGACAGGGAATTCCTACGAGCAGTACTTC. The gene calls are TRBV19 and TRBJ2-7; TRBD1 matches at 7 bases. This CDR3 has 14 amino acids. The V gene's germline CDR1 is LNHDA and CDR2 SQIVND (reference sequence). After removal of 6 bases from V and 1 base from J, the junction contained 6 bases not matched to a gene.

The V and J genes are TRBV19 and TRBJ1-5; 12 bases agree with TRBD1. J was trimmed by 4 bases and V by 4 bases; bases with no gene match: 2. Germline V gene lookup returns CDR1 LNHDA and CDR2 SQIVND (reference sequence). The CDR3 spans 15 residues. The CDR3 loop is CASSRDRGLNQPQHF. The CDR3 region has the DNA TGTGCCAGTAGTAGGGACAGGGGGCTTAATCAGCCCCAGCATTTT. The variable domain in full, with the rest retrieved from reference TRBV19 and TRBJ1-5, is DGGITQSPKYLFRKEGQNVTLSCEQNLNHDAMYWYRQDPGQGLRLIYYSQIVNDFQKGDIAEGYSVSREKKESFPLTVTSAQKNPTAFYLCASSRDRGLNQPQHFGDGTRLSIL.

This rearrangement joins TRBV5-1 to TRBJ2-3, with D perhaps TRBD1 (6 bases). Germline CDR1 and CDR2: SGHRS and YFSETQ. V shed 4 bases and J shed 2 bases, with 17 bases lying between them. This CDR3 has 16 residues. CDR3 nucleotides: TGCGCCAGCAGCGAGTTTCCGGGACACTTCACAGATACGCAGTATTTT. This translates into CASSEFPGHFTDTQYF.

The V call is TRBV6-5, the J call TRBJ1-2, with a possible D match to TRBD1 (6 bases). This CDR3 spans 15 amino acids. Deletions cut 7 bases from V and 6 bases from J, with 21 bases between. Germline assignment: CDR1 MNHEY and CDR2 SVGAGI. CDR3 DNA sequence: TGTGCCAGCAAAGGGACGGGCAACTCAGGGGATGGCTACACCTTC. It yields the protein CASKGTGNSGDGYTF.

The V call is TRBV6-1, the J call TRBJ1-3; D is ambiguous. The CDR3 is 15 residues long. Germline loops: CDR1 MNHNS, CDR2 SASEGT. V was shortened by 3 bases and J by 1 base, with 10 bases between the two germline ends. The CDR3 sequence: CASSDPAGSGNTIYF. CDR3 bases: TGTGCCAGCAGTGACCCCGCGGGTTCTGGAAACACCATATATTTT.

This clone was observed at least ten times. This chain links TRBV19 with TRBJ2-2; D is uncertain. Germline V gene sequence: CDR1 LNHDA, CDR2 SQIVND (reference sequence). The CDR3 spans 15 residues. V lost 0 bases, J lost 5 bases, and 10 bases lay in between. The CDR3 nucleotides read TGTGCCAGTAGTATAGACCCCCGAGAGACCGGGGAGCTGTTTTTT. It is translated as CASSIDPRETGELFF.

The rearrangement links TRBV9 to TRBJ1-2; 9 bases fit TRBD1. The CDR3 length is 16 residues. After removal of 0 bases from V and 8 bases from J, the junction contained 11 bases not matched to a gene. Germline CDR1 reads SGDLS; CDR2 reads YYNGEE. The CDR3 here is CASSVDRDRVSHGYTF. The CDR3 bases are TGTGCCAGCAGCGTAGATAGGGACAGGGTGTCACACGGCTACACCTTC.

This rearrangement joins TRBV29-1 to TRBJ1-5; 8 nucleotides match TRBD1. The V and J ends lost 4 bases and 6 bases, in that order; junction bases with no gene match: 5. The CDR3 extends over 13 amino acids. The germline CDR1 and CDR2 sequences are SQVTM and ANQGSEA. Here the CDR3 reads CSVGQGAGQPQHF. The CDR3 nucleotides read TGCAGCGTTGGTCAGGGGGCGGGTCAGCCCCAGCATTTT.

The genes are TRBV13 and TRBJ1-2; D is perhaps TRBD1 (6 bases). CDR3 size: 15 residues. CDR1 is PRHDT and CDR2 is FYEKMQ in the germline V gene (reference sequence). V was trimmed by 5 bases and J by 6 bases, leaving 19 bases between them. The CDR3 spells CASSGQKGLKDGYTF. CDR3 coding DNA: TGTGCCAGCAGCGGACAGAAAGGACTTAAGGATGGCTACACCTTC.

Only one count was recorded for this clone. The chain has TRBV12-3 or TRBV12-4 and TRBJ1-2; D is ambiguous. Between the trimmed V and J ends, which lost 0 bases and 4 bases, there was a span of 6 bases. This CDR3 has 13 amino acids. This CDR3 is CASSLARSYGYTF. Written as DNA, the CDR3 is TGTGCCAGCAGTTTAGCGCGCTCCTATGGCTACACCTTC.

The chain employs TRBV7-2 and TRBJ2-1; 12 bases line up with TRBD2. Germline CDR1 is SGHTA and CDR2 is FQGNSA. The junction had 3 bases not matched to a gene; V was cut back by 1 base and J by 2 bases. This CDR3 contains 17 residues. The CDR3 sequence is CASSLEGLAGPYNEQFF. Written as DNA, the CDR3 is TGTGCCAGCAGCTTAGAAGGACTAGCGGGGCCCTACAATGAGCAGTTCTTC. The variable domain in full, completed from reference TRBV7-2 and TRBJ2-1, reads GAGVSQSPSNKVTEKGKDVELRCDPISGHTALYWYRQSLGQGLEFLIYFQGNSAPDKSGLPSDRFSAERTGGSVSTLTIQRTQQEDSAVYLCASSLEGLAGPYNEQFFGPGTRLTVL.

The rearrangement joins TRBV7-3 to TRBJ2-7, with D possibly being TRBD2 (6 bases). Germline V CDR1 and CDR2: SGHTA, FQGTGA. V was shortened by 2 bases and J by 1 base, with 12 bases between the two germline ends. There are 15 residues in the CDR3. Here the CDR3 reads CASSLSSGRSYEQYF. DNA of the CDR3: TGTGCCAGCAGCTTATCGAGCGGGCGATCCTACGAGCAGTACTTC.

The chain carries TRBV24-1 and TRBJ1-2; 9 nucleotides align to TRBD1. Germline lookup yields CDR1 KGHDR and CDR2 SFDVKD. Losses at the gene ends were 1 base for V and 2 bases for J; bases not matched to a gene: 7. The CDR3 covers 17 residues. The chain's CDR3 is CATSDFQRTGENYGYTF. CDR3 in DNA: TGTGCCACCAGTGATTTCCAACGGACAGGGGAAAACTATGGCTACACCTTC.

This sequence joins TRBV4-3 and TRBJ2-7; 12 bases agree with TRBD2. The CDR3 is 21 residues long. Germline assignment: CDR1 LGHNA and CDR2 YSLEER. V was clipped by 0 bases and J by 1 base; unmatched bases: 16. The CDR3 DNA follows: TGCGCCAGCAGCCAAGACTACCCTGCGCTAGCGGGGGGGCCAAGTTCCTACGAGCAGTACTTC. It is translated as CASSQDYPALAGGPSSYEQYF.

The chain uses TRBV25-1 and TRBJ1-5; D is unresolved. The CDR3 spans 12 residues. The germline V gene encodes CDR1 MGHDK and CDR2 SYGVNS. Deletions cut 4 bases from V and 4 bases from J, with 5 bases between. The DNA for the CDR3 is TGTGCCAGCAGTGGTCCTAATCAGCCCCAGCATTTT. Translated, it gives CASSGPNQPQHF.

The gene calls are TRBV7-9 and TRBJ1-6; TRBD1 might be the D (6 bases). Between the trimmed V and J ends, which lost 8 bases and 14 bases, there was a span of 19 bases. Germline lookup yields CDR1 SEHNR and CDR2 FQNEAQ (reference sequence). The CDR3 has 13 residues. In nucleotides, the CDR3 is TGTGCCAGCTACAACTTGGACAGATTCACCCTCCACTTT. Translating it yields CASYNLDRFTLHF.

This clone appeared a single time. The rearrangement joins TRBV7-9 to TRBJ1-5; tentatively, D is TRBD1 (5 bases). V dropped 5 bases and J dropped 2 bases, with 16 bases sitting between them. Looked up from germline, CDR1 is SEHNR and CDR2 is FQNEAQ (reference sequence). The CDR3 has 16 residues. The CDR3 loop reads CASSHKTETGNQPQHF. CDR3 coding DNA: TGTGCCAGCAGCCACAAGACAGAAACGGGCAATCAGCCCCAGCATTTT.

The chain employs TRBV6-2 or TRBV6-3 and TRBJ2-5, with 11 bases identical to TRBD1. This CDR3 is 15 amino acids long. Germline V gene data show CDR1 as MNHEY and CDR2 as SVGEGT. The V segment lost 2 bases and the J segment 3 bases; nucleotides outside the gene matches: 2. The CDR3, as DNA: TGTGCCAGCAGTTACGGGGACAGGGGGGAAGAGACCCAGTACTTC. Amino acids: CASSYGDRGEETQYF.

The V call is TRBV18, the J call TRBJ1-1, with D tentatively TRBD1 (5 bases). From germline, CDR1 is KGHSH and CDR2 LQKENI. Deletions cut 3 bases from V and 5 bases from J, with 25 bases between. The CDR3 loop spans 18 amino acids. In nucleotides, the CDR3 is TGTGCCAGCTCACCGGTTCGGGGGACTGCCAGATTACTTACTGAAGCTTTCTTT. It codes for CASSPVRGTARLLTEAFF.

The V call is TRBV7-2, the J call TRBJ2-3, with a weak D call TRBD1 (5 bases). In germline, CDR1 is SGHTA, CDR2 FQGNSA. The CDR3 has 15 residues. V gave up 5 bases and J gave up 3 bases, with 15 bases separating them. The DNA for the CDR3 is TGTGCCAGCAGCCCCTCCCCAGGGTGGACAGATACGCAGTATTTT. Translated, it gives CASSPSPGWTDTQYF.

The chain has TRBV5-1 and TRBJ2-2, with D perhaps TRBD1 (5 bases). Trimming left V 3 bases short and J 5 bases short, with 11 bases between. Germline assignment: CDR1 SGHRS and CDR2 YFSETQ. The CDR3 covers 14 residues. In DNA form, the CDR3 reads TGCGCCAGCAGCTACTACTACAGGACCGGGGAGCTGTTTTTT. It is translated as CASSYYYRTGELFF.